This entry lists 16 T cell receptor beta chains sequenced from one sample in a study of cytomegalovirus exposure and HLA in healthy donors. PCR used 60 Vbeta primers and 13 Jbeta primers. The protocol was immunoSEQ multiplex PCR, while the TCRdb copy is restricted to in-frame clones and leaves out a portion. Among about 84,000 clones listed, over 80% were seen once. Sequenced sample: PBMCs. The receptors come from a man younger than 30 in good health and CMV-seronegative.

The chain combines TRBV5-1 with TRBJ2-3; 11 nucleotides match TRBD1. The CDR3 sequence is 17 residues long. CDR1 and CDR2 (germline): SGHRS, YFSETQ. The V and J ends lost 1 base and 4 bases, in that order; junction bases with no gene match: 8. CDR3 sequence reads: CASSLSPPGQGADTQYF. The DNA for the CDR3 is TGCGCCAGCAGCTTGAGCCCCCCGGGACAGGGGGCAGATACGCAGTATTTT. Based on the CDR3 plus reference TRBV5-1 and TRBJ2-3, the full variable domain is KAGVTQTPRYLIKTRGQQVTLSCSPISGHRSVSWYQQTPGQGLQFLFEYFSETQRNKGNFPGRFSGRQFSNSRSEMNVSTLELGDSALYLCASSLSPPGQGADTQYFGPGTRLTVL.

The chain couples TRBV27 to TRBJ2-6; no clear D gene. The CDR3 spans 15 residues. The germline CDR1 and CDR2 sequences are MNHEY and SMNVEV (reference sequence). The V end lost 3 bases, the J end lost 1 base, and 7 bases lay between the germline ends. The DNA of the CDR3 is TGTGCCAGCAGTTTTGTTCCATCTGGGGCCAACGTCCTGACTTTC. Translating gives CASSFVPSGANVLTF.

The chain combines TRBV2 with TRBJ2-3; TRBD1 matches at 8 bases. Trimming removed 6 bases from V and 5 bases from J; junction bases left unmatched: 7. Germline V lookup: CDR1 SNHLY, CDR2 FYNNEI. This CDR3 has 14 residues. In DNA form, the CDR3 reads TGTGCCAGCAGACGACAGGGGTTGCTAGATACGCAGTATTTT. Translation gives CASRRQGLLDTQYF.

The rearrangement links TRBV11-1 to TRBJ2-5, with 12 bases aligning to TRBD2. The J call may be incorrect, as the DNA end agrees better with TRBJ2-7. The CDR3 runs to 18 residues. Per germline, CDR1 SGHAT and CDR2 FQDESV (reference sequence). CDR3 nucleotide sequence: TGTGCCAGCAGCTGGGGGCTAGCGGGAGGGCCGGGCTCCTACGAGCAGTACTTC. Translating it yields CASSWGLAGGPGSYEQYF.

V gene TRBV25-1 combines with J gene TRBJ1-5, with a weak D call TRBD1 (6 bases). V was cut by 9 bases and J by 0 bases, with 12 bases left in between. The CDR3 contains 14 residues. Per the germline V gene, CDR1 is MGHDK and CDR2 is SYGVNS. CDR3 coding DNA: TGTGCCAGTGGTCAGGGGATTAGCAATCAGCCCCAGCATTTT. Protein sequence: CASGQGISNQPQHF.

This chain connects TRBV29-1 to TRBJ2-5, with D possibly TRBD1 on 6 matching bases. The CDR3 spans 12 residues. Germline assignment: CDR1 SQVTM and CDR2 ANQGSEA. V lost 3 bases, J lost 2 bases, and 7 bases lay in between. CDR3 in amino acids: CSVDGQQETQYF. The DNA for the CDR3 is TGCAGCGTTGATGGACAGCAAGAGACCCAGTACTTC.

This clone is a singleton in its sample. The V gene is TRBV19, the J gene TRBJ2-4; TRBD1 aligns across 7 bases. The length of the CDR3 is 14 residues. Germline CDR1 LNHDA, CDR2 SQIVND (reference sequence). The junction had 12 bases not matched to a gene; V was cut back by 10 bases and J by 6 bases. The CDR3 protein is CATMSRDRRNIQYF. CDR3 nucleotides: TGTGCCACCATGAGCCGGGACAGAAGAAACATTCAGTACTTC.

This chain uses TRBV4-2 with TRBJ2-3; TRBD2 matches 7 bases. V was clipped by 1 base and J by 3 bases; unmatched bases: 4. CDR3 length equals 15 residues. Germline CDR1 reads LGHNA; CDR2 reads YNFKEQ. CDR3 sequence: CASSQGLAETDTQYF. For the CDR3, the DNA is TGTGCCAGCAGCCAAGGTCTAGCGGAGACAGATACGCAGTATTTT.

This clone was found a few times. The chain uses TRBV5-1 and TRBJ2-1, with D perhaps TRBD2 (6 bases). CDR1 and CDR2 (germline): SGHRS, YFSETQ. The CDR3 length is 13 residues. V shed 0 bases and J shed 8 bases, with 9 bases lying between them. The CDR3 sequence: CASSLVEGHEQFF. The CDR3 coding sequence is TGCGCCAGCAGCTTGGTGGAGGGTCATGAGCAGTTCTTC.

The J gene is TRBJ1-5, the V gene TRBV27; 7 bases are shared with TRBD1. The CDR3 is 19 amino acids. Germline assignment: CDR1 MNHEY and CDR2 SMNVEV (reference sequence). The junction had 19 bases not matched to a gene; V was cut back by 6 bases and J by 2 bases. CDR3 sequence: CASRHQYTAGGRRNQPQHF. The CDR3, as DNA: TGTGCCAGCAGGCACCAATATACTGCAGGGGGGCGTCGCAATCAGCCCCAGCATTTT.

The J gene is TRBJ2-1, the V gene TRBV7-3; D possibly corresponds to TRBD2 (6 bases). Germline V gene data show CDR1 as SGHTA and CDR2 as FQGTGA. CDR3 size: 17 residues. The V end lost 5 bases, the J end lost 0 bases, and 17 bases lay between the germline ends. CDR3 in amino acids: CASSATSPRSSYNEQFF. CDR3 in DNA: TGTGCCAGCAGCGCCACTAGCCCCAGGAGCTCCTACAATGAGCAGTTCTTC. The complete variable domain, with remaining parts taken from reference TRBV7-3 and TRBJ2-1, reads GAGVSQTPSNKVTEKGKYVELRCDPISGHTALYWYRQSLGQGPEFLIYFQGTGAADDSGLPNDRFFAVRPEGSVSTLKIQRTERGDSAVYLCASSATSPRSSYNEQFFGPGTRLTVL.

The rearrangement links TRBV7-2 to TRBJ2-5; tentatively, D is TRBD2 (5 bases). Near its end, the DNA agrees better with TRBJ2-7, so the J call may be wrong. Germline CDR1 is SGHTA and CDR2 is FQGNSA. There are 15 residues in the CDR3. The CDR3 spells CASSQTSGSPYEQYF. CDR3 DNA: TGTGCCAGCAGCCAAACTTCGGGGTCTCCCTACGAGCAGTACTTC.

The chain couples TRBV19 to TRBJ2-3; maybe TRBD2 (6 bases). CDR3 length: 17 amino acids. CDR1 LNHDA and CDR2 SQIVND come from the germline V gene (reference sequence). The V end lost 4 bases, the J end lost 0 bases, and 17 bases lay between the germline ends. The CDR3 nucleotides read TGTGCCAGTAGTACCCGACCGACTAGGAGAAGCACAGATACGCAGTATTTT. Protein: CASSTRPTRRSTDTQYF.

The chain joins TRBV9 to TRBJ1-6; weak D call: TRBD1 (6 bases). Germline lookup yields CDR1 SGDLS and CDR2 YYNGEE. V lost 2 bases to trimming and J lost 8 bases, with 14 bases between them. CDR3 length: 15 amino acids. CDR3 protein: CASSVLTEGDSPLHF. The DNA for the CDR3 is TGTGCCAGCAGCGTCCTGACAGAGGGGGATTCACCCCTCCACTTT. The whole variable domain, filled in from reference TRBV9 and TRBJ1-6, reads DSGVTQTPKHLITATGQRVTLRCSPRSGDLSVYWYQQSLDQGLQFLIQYYNGEERAKGNILERFSAQQFPDLHSELNLSSLELGDSALYFCASSVLTEGDSPLHFGNGTRLTVT.

This clone appeared once. The V call is TRBV6-5, the J call TRBJ2-7; no firm D call. CDR1 and CDR2 (germline): MNHEY, SVGAGI. The CDR3 runs to 11 residues. V lost 7 bases and J 7 bases, leaving 11 bases between the germline ends. The CDR3 nucleotides are TGTGCCAGCAAATGGCGGAAAGAGCAGTACTTC. Encoded protein: CASKWRKEQYF.

The chain recombines TRBV5-5 with TRBJ1-3; D possibly corresponds to TRBD1 (6 bases). CDR1 and CDR2 from the germline V gene are SGHKS and YYEKEE (reference sequence). V lost 1 base, J lost 6 bases, and 17 bases lay in between. The CDR3 loop spans 16 amino acids. The CDR3 loop is CASSLLSQGSSNTIYF. CDR3 bases: TGTGCCAGCAGCTTGTTAAGTCAGGGGTCTTCAAACACCATATATTTT. The full variable domain, completed using reference TRBV5-5 and TRBJ1-3, is DAGVTQSPTHLIKTRGQQVTLRCSPISGHKSVSWYQQVLGQGPQFIFQYYEKEERGRGNFPDRFSARQFPNYSSELNVNALLLGDSALYLCASSLLSQGSSNTIYFGEGSWLTVV.